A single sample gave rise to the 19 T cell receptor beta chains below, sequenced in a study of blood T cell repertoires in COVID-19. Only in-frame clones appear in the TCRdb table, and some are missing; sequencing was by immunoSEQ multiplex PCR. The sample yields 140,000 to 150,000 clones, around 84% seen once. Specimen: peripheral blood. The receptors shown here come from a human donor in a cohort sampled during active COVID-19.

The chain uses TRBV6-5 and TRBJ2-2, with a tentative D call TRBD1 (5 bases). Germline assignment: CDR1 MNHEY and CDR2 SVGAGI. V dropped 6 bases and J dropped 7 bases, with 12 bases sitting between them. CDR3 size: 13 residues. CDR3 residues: CASRSEGVGELFF. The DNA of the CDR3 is TGTGCCAGCAGATCTGAAGGGGTCGGGGAGCTGTTTTTT.

The CDR3 protein is CASSLGGTANTEAFF. The CDR3, as DNA: TGTGCCAGCAGCTTGGGCGGGACGGCGAACACTGAAGCTTTCTTT. V and J are TRBV5-4 and TRBJ1-1; D might be TRBD1 (5 bases). CDR3 length: 15 residues. V lost 0 bases and J lost 1, with 10 bases in between. Germline V gene data show CDR1 as SGHNT and CDR2 as YYREEE (reference sequence).

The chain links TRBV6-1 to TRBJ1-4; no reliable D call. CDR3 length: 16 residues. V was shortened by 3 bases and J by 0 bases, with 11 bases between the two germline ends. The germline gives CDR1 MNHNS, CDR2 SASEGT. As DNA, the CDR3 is TGTGCCAGCAGTGATACCGGGGTATCAACTAATGAAAAACTGTTTTTT. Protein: CASSDTGVSTNEKLFF.

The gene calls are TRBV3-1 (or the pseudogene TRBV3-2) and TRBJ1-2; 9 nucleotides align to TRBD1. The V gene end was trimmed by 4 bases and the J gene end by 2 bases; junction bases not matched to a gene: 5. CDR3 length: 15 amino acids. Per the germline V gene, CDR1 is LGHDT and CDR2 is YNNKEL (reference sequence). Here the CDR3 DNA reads TGTGCCAGCAGCCCCGGGACAGGGTGGAACTATGGCTACACCTTC. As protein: CASSPGTGWNYGYTF.

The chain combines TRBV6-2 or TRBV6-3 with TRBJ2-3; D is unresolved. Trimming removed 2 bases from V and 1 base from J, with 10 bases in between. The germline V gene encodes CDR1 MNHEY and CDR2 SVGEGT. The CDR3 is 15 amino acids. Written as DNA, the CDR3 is TGTGCCAGCAGTTACCCCTTCCAGGGCACAGATACGCAGTATTTT. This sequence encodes CASSYPFQGTDTQYF.

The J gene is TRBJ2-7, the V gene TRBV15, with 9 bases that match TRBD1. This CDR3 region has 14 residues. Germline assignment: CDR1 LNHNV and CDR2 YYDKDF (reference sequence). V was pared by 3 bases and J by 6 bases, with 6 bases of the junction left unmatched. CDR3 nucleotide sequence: TGTGCCACCAGCAGGGACAGGGGTAGGGTCGAGCAGTACTTC. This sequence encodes CATSRDRGRVEQYF.

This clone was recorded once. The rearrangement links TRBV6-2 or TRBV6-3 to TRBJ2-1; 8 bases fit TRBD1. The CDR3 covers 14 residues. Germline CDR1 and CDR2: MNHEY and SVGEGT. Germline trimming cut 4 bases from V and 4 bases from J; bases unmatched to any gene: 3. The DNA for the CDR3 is TGTGCCAGCAGTTCGGGACAGGTATACAATGAGCAGTTCTTC. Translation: CASSSGQVYNEQFF.

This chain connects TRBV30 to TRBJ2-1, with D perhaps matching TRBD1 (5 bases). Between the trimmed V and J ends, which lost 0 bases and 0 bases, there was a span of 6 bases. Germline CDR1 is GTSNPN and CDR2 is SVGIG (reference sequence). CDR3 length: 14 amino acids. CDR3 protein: CAWSVDSSYNEQFF. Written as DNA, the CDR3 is TGTGCCTGGAGTGTAGACAGCTCCTACAATGAGCAGTTCTTC.

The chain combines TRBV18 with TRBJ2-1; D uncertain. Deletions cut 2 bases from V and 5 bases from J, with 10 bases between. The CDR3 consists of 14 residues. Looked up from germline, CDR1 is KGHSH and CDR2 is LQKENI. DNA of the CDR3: TGTGCCAGCTCACCAAGTAATTCAGACAATGAGCAGTTCTTC. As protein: CASSPSNSDNEQFF.

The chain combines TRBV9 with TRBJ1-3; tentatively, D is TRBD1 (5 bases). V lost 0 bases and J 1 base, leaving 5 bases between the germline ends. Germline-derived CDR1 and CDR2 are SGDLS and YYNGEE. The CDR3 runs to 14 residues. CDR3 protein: CASSVGQSGNTIYF. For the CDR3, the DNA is TGTGCCAGCAGCGTAGGACAGTCTGGAAACACCATATATTTT. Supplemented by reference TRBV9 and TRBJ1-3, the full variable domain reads DSGVTQTPKHLITATGQRVTLRCSPRSGDLSVYWYQQSLDQGLQFLIQYYNGEERAKGNILERFSAQQFPDLHSELNLSSLELGDSALYFCASSVGQSGNTIYFGEGSWLTVV.

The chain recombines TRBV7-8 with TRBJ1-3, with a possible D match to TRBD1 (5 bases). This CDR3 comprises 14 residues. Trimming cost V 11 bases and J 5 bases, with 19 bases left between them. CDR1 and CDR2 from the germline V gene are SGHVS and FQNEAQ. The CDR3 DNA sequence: TGTGCCGTCAAAGACCGCCGGGGGAGAAACACCATATATTTT. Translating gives CAVKDRRGRNTIYF. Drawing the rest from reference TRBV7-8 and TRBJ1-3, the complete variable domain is GAGVSQSPRYKVAKRGQDVALRCDPISGHVSLFWYQQALGQGPEFLTYFQNEAQLDKSGLPSDRFFAERPEGSVSTLKIQRTQQEDSAVYLCAVKDRRGRNTIYFGEGSWLTVV.

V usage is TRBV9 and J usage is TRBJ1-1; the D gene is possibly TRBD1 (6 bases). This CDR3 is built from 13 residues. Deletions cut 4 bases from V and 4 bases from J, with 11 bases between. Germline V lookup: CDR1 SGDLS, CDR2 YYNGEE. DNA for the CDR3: TGTGCCAGCAGCTATGGGGGCGGCACTGAAGCTTTCTTT. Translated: CASSYGGGTEAFF.

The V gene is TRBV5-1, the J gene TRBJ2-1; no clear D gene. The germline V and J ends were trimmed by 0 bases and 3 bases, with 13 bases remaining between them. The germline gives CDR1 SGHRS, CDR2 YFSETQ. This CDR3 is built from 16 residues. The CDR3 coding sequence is TGCGCCAGCAGCTTGGGCGGAGCCAACCTCTACAATGAGCAGTTCTTC. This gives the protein CASSLGGANLYNEQFF.

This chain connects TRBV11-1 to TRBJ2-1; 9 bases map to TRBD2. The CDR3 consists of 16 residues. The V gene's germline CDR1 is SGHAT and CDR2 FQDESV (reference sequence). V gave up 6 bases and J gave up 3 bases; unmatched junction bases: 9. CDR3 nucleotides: TGTGCCAGCAGAACCTATAGCGGGGGTTTCTACAATGAGCAGTTCTTC. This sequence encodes CASRTYSGGFYNEQFF.

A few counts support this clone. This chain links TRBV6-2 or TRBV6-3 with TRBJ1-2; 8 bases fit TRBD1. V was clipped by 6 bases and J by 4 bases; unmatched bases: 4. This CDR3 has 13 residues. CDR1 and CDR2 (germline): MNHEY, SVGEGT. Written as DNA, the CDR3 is TGTGCCAGCAGCTTGGACAGGGTCTATGGCTACACCTTC. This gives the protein CASSLDRVYGYTF.

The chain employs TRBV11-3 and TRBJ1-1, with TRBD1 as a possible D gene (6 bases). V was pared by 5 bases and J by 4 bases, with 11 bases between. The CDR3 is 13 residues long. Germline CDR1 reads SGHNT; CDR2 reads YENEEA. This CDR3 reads CASSVGGPTEAFF. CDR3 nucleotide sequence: TGTGCCAGCAGCGTGGGGGGGCCCACTGAAGCTTTCTTT.

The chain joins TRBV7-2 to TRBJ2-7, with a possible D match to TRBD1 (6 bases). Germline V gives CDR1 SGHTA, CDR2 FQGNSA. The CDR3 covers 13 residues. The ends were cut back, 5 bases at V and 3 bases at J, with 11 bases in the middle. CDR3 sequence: CASSAAQGYEQYF. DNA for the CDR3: TGTGCCAGCAGCGCGGCACAGGGCTACGAGCAGTACTTC.

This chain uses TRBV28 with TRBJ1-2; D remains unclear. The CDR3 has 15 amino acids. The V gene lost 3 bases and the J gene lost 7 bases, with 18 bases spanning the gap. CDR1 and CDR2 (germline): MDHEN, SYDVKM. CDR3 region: CASSFPLGLGGGYTF. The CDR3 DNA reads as TGTGCCAGCAGTTTTCCCCTGGGGTTGGGAGGTGGCTACACCTTC.

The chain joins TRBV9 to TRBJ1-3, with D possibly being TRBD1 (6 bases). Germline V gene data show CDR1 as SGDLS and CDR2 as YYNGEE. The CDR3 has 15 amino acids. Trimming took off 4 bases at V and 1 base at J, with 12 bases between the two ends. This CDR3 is CASSLTDSSGNTIYF. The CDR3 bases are TGTGCCAGCAGCTTAACGGACAGTTCTGGAAACACCATATATTTT.